This T cell receptor (beta chain) was captured by sequencing in a study of T-cell reconstitution after alpha-beta-depleted transplantation in children. V shed 0 bases, J shed 5 bases, and the junction held 8 bases outside the gene matches. The CDR3 totals 16 residues. The germline gives CDR1 SGHKS, CDR2 YYEKEE (reference sequence). Unique molecular identifiers were incorporated into the prepared TCRbeta library. Each CDR3 protein gets one entry after TCRdb re-called the PCR reads with MiXCR. The sample comprises 500,000 or so distinct CDR3 sequences, around a third of which are singletons, and 2% to 3% rests with the top ten.

This sequence originates from a human donor who donated a stem cell graft to a child with aplastic anemia. The input for sequencing was PBMCs from the stem cell graft donor, taken from the stem cell graft. The chain has TRBV5-5 and TRBJ2-3; 8 bases map to TRBD2. In DNA, the CDR3 is TGTGCCAGCAGCTTGGAGGGGACCGCGGGGGGAGATACGCAGTATTTT. It codes for CASSLEGTAGGDTQYF.